One sample yielded the 31 T cell receptor beta chains listed below, sequenced in a study of cytotoxic CD8 clonotypes in ibrutinib-treated CLL. The data were produced by immunoSEQ multiplex PCR, yet TCRdb's version contains in-frame clones alone and is incomplete. Of about 310,000 clones listed, around four fifths are singletons. The sample here was PBMCs, taken before ibrutinib treatment. These receptors were taken from a human donor with chronic lymphocytic leukemia.

The rearrangement uses TRBV4-1 and TRBJ2-7; TRBD2 agrees at 11 bases. Germline CDR1 is MGHRA and CDR2 is YSYEKL. Trimming took 1 base from V and 0 from J; bases not matched to a gene: 5. This CDR3 is built from 17 residues. CDR3 DNA: TGCGCCAGCAGCCAAGGGACTAGCGGGTCGAGCTCCTACGAGCAGTACTTC. As protein: CASSQGTSGSSSYEQYF.

The rearrangement uses TRBV25-1 and TRBJ2-3, with D possibly being TRBD2 (5 bases). V was clipped by 6 bases and J by 7 bases, with 11 bases between them. Germline CDR1 MGHDK, CDR2 SYGVNS. This CDR3 has 12 residues. For the CDR3, the DNA is TGTGCCAGCAGCTCAGTGGACTATACGCAGTATTTT. Protein: CASSSVDYTQYF.

Here the CDR3 DNA reads TGTGCCAGCAGCTTAGTTTCCGGGAGCTCTGGGGCCAACGTCCTGACTTTC. It translates to CASSLVSGSSGANVLTF. The chain employs TRBV11-3 and TRBJ2-6; possibly TRBD2 for D (6 bases). With 1 base removed from V and 0 bases from J, the gap between germline ends came to 10 bases. Per the germline V gene, CDR1 is SGHNT and CDR2 is YENEEA. The CDR3 loop spans 17 amino acids.

This chain connects TRBV7-9 to TRBJ2-3, with 8 bases aligning to TRBD2. The V gene's germline CDR1 is SEHNR and CDR2 FQNEAQ (reference sequence). The V gene end was trimmed by 1 base and the J gene end by 6 bases; junction bases not matched to a gene: 9. The CDR3 is made up of 16 amino acids. CDR3 nucleotide sequence: TGTGCCAGCAGCTTAGTACCCGGGAGGGAACGGGATACGCAGTATTTT. Translating gives CASSLVPGRERDTQYF.

This clone was seen just once. J is TRBJ2-3 and V is TRBV19; 14 bases align to TRBD2. The CDR3 sequence is 19 residues long. The J segment lost 6 bases and the V segment lost 7 bases, leaving 18 bases of the junction unmatched. The germline V gene encodes CDR1 LNHDA and CDR2 SQIVND (reference sequence). CDR3 protein: CASTLSNPGLAGVVDTQYF. The CDR3, as DNA: TGTGCCAGTACCCTCTCCAATCCGGGACTAGCGGGAGTAGTGGATACGCAGTATTTT. The entire variable domain, with the rest obtained from reference TRBV19 and TRBJ2-3, is as follows: DGGITQSPKYLFRKEGQNVTLSCEQNLNHDAMYWYRQDPGQGLRLIYYSQIVNDFQKGDIAEGYSVSREKKESFPLTVTSAQKNPTAFYLCASTLSNPGLAGVVDTQYFGPGTRLTVL.

V and J are TRBV4-1 and TRBJ1-5; D gene unclear. The V end lost 1 base, the J end lost 4 bases, and 11 bases lay between the germline ends. Germline CDR1 is MGHRA and CDR2 is YSYEKL. The CDR3 length is 15 residues. CDR3: CASSQVNGGNQPQHF. In DNA, the CDR3 is TGCGCCAGCAGCCAAGTGAACGGTGGGAATCAGCCCCAGCATTTT.

The V and J genes are TRBV5-1 and TRBJ2-1; perhaps TRBD1 as D (8 bases). The CDR3 is 15 residues long. V shed 4 bases and J shed 4 bases, with 15 bases lying between them. CDR1 and CDR2 from the germline V gene are SGHRS and YFSETQ. CDR3 loop: CASSQTGEGYNEQFF. CDR3 sequence (DNA): TGCGCCAGCAGCCAGACAGGGGAGGGGTACAATGAGCAGTTCTTC.

The chain uses TRBV18 and TRBJ1-1; D not resolved. The CDR3 contains 12 residues. V lost 6 bases and J lost 6, with 11 bases in between. The V gene's germline CDR1 is KGHSH and CDR2 LQKENI. The CDR3 nucleotides are TGTGCCAGCTCCCCCGGCCAGTCTGAAGCTTTCTTT. Translating gives CASSPGQSEAFF.

The V and J genes are TRBV11-3 and TRBJ2-3; 7 bases align to TRBD2. Per the germline V gene, CDR1 is SGHNT and CDR2 is YENEEA. This CDR3 has 15 residues. J was trimmed by 5 bases and V by 5 bases; bases with no gene match: 10. CDR3 residues: CASSPRSGRGDTQYF. The CDR3 DNA is TGTGCCAGCAGCCCACGTAGCGGGCGTGGAGATACGCAGTATTTT.

The genes are TRBV2 and TRBJ2-1; D gene uncertain. This CDR3 is built from 13 residues. The germline V gene encodes CDR1 SNHLY and CDR2 FYNNEI. Trimming removed 6 bases at V and 6 bases at J, with 12 bases between. The CDR3, as DNA: TGTGCCAGCAGCCAAACCGGTATCAATGAGCAGTTCTTC. Translated: CASSQTGINEQFF.

V usage is TRBV5-4 and J usage is TRBJ1-1, with D maybe TRBD1 (6 bases). Deletions cut 0 bases from V and 1 base from J, with 10 bases between. The CDR3 runs to 15 residues. Germline CDR1 is SGHNT and CDR2 is YYREEE (reference sequence). The CDR3 DNA reads as TGTGCCAGCAGCTTGGTGGGGGCGAGGAACACTGAAGCTTTCTTT. Its translation is CASSLVGARNTEAFF.

The J gene is TRBJ2-7, the V gene TRBV19; a possible D gene is TRBD2 (5 bases). V gave up 2 bases and J gave up 3 bases, with 17 bases separating them. The germline V gene encodes CDR1 LNHDA and CDR2 SQIVND (reference sequence). This CDR3 contains 16 residues. CDR3 coding DNA: TGTGCCAGTAGTATATCCCAACTCGGACTGTTCTACGAGCAGTACTTC. As protein: CASSISQLGLFYEQYF.

The rearrangement links TRBV9 to TRBJ2-3, with D possibly TRBD2 on 6 matching bases. Germline V gives CDR1 SGDLS, CDR2 YYNGEE. The V end was cut by 0 bases, the J end by 1 base, with 12 bases between. There are 16 residues in the CDR3. The CDR3 loop reads CASSVGRDPRTDTQYF. DNA of the CDR3: TGTGCCAGCAGCGTAGGGAGGGACCCTCGCACAGATACGCAGTATTTT.

The J gene is TRBJ1-2, the V gene TRBV27; D is undetermined. The V gene lost 2 bases and the J gene lost 2 bases, with 9 bases spanning the gap. Germline-derived CDR1 and CDR2 are MNHEY and SMNVEV (reference sequence). The CDR3 is made up of 14 amino acids. The CDR3 reads CASSLGAHNYGYTF. As DNA, the CDR3 is TGTGCCAGCAGTTTAGGCGCACACAACTATGGCTACACCTTC.

The chain recombines TRBV30 with TRBJ2-5, with TRBD2 identical over 7 bases. The CDR3 runs 13 residues. Per germline, CDR1 GTSNPN and CDR2 SVGIG (reference sequence). J lost 5 bases, V lost 2 bases, and 5 bases had no gene match. The CDR3 DNA sequence: TGTGCCTGGAGTCTGGTGGGGGGGGAGACCCAGTACTTC. Translation: CAWSLVGGETQYF.

The chain combines TRBV4-1 with TRBJ2-7; perhaps D is TRBD1 or TRBD2 (5 bases each). V shed 2 bases and J shed 4 bases, with 12 bases lying between them. Looked up from germline, CDR1 is MGHRA and CDR2 is YSYEKL. The CDR3 is made up of 14 amino acids. Here the CDR3 reads CASSQPGRKYEQYF. The DNA of the CDR3 is TGCGCCAGCAGCCAACCGGGACGGAAATACGAGCAGTACTTC.

This chain uses TRBV7-9 with TRBJ1-2; 8 bases map to TRBD1. The CDR3 has 14 residues. Trimming at V came to 3 bases and at J to 4 bases, leaving 4 bases not matched to a gene. Germline V gives CDR1 SEHNR, CDR2 FQNEAQ (reference sequence). The CDR3 nucleotides read TGTGCCAGCAGCTTCTCAGGGGGCGGCTATGGCTACACCTTC. Translation gives CASSFSGGGYGYTF.

The V gene is TRBV4-1, the J gene TRBJ1-2, with 8 bases lining up with TRBD1. The trim removed 3 bases at V and 4 bases at J, leaving 7 bases unmatched. The CDR3 is 15 amino acids. Per germline, CDR1 MGHRA and CDR2 YSYEKL. CDR3: CASSQGRGRVYGYTF. CDR3 DNA: TGCGCCAGCAGCCAGGGCAGGGGGCGCGTCTATGGCTACACCTTC.

The genes are TRBV4-3 and TRBJ2-1; the D gene is possibly TRBD2 (6 bases). V dropped 1 base and J dropped 7 bases, with 11 bases sitting between them. CDR3 length: 14 residues. Germline values: CDR1 LGHNA, CDR2 YSLEER. This chain's CDR3 is CASSQVIADNEQFF. CDR3 coding DNA: TGCGCCAGCAGCCAAGTGATAGCGGATAATGAGCAGTTCTTC.

V and J are TRBV29-1 and TRBJ2-5; possible D gene TRBD2, 5 bases. The V end was cut by 5 bases, the J end by 1 base, with 8 bases between. This CDR3 has 12 amino acids. CDR1 and CDR2 from the germline V gene are SQVTM and ANQGSEA. This CDR3 is CSVQRSQETQYF. In DNA, the CDR3 is TGCAGCGTTCAGCGGTCCCAAGAGACCCAGTACTTC.

The chain has TRBV7-3 and TRBJ2-3; D is unclear. V shed 2 bases and J shed 2 bases, with 14 bases lying between them. The germline V gene encodes CDR1 SGHTA and CDR2 FQGTGA. The CDR3 spans 16 residues. The CDR3 sequence is CASSLFSAAPTDTQYF. CDR3 DNA sequence: TGTGCCAGCAGCTTATTTTCTGCGGCCCCCACAGATACGCAGTATTTT. The full variable domain, its missing parts supplied by reference TRBV7-3 and TRBJ2-3, is GAGVSQTPSNKVTEKGKYVELRCDPISGHTALYWYRQSLGQGPEFLIYFQGTGAADDSGLPNDRFFAVRPEGSVSTLKIQRTERGDSAVYLCASSLFSAAPTDTQYFGPGTRLTVL.

The chain uses TRBV7-3 and TRBJ2-7, with 11 bases matching TRBD2. CDR3 length: 14 residues. Trimming at V came to 5 bases and at J to 3 bases, leaving 3 bases not matched to a gene. Germline CDR1 and CDR2: SGHTA and FQGTGA. CDR3 amino acids: CASSRTSGSYEQYF. Here the CDR3 DNA reads TGTGCCAGCAGCCGCACTAGCGGGAGCTACGAGCAGTACTTC.

This chain joins TRBV21-1 and TRBJ2-3; TRBD1, the table's D call, lacks a check against the DNA. TRBV21-1 is labeled a pseudogene. The CDR3 runs to 16 residues. The CDR3 bases are TGTGCCAGCAGCAAAGAGGGCAGGGGGGCCCCAGATACGCAGTATTTT. It is translated as CASSKEGRGAPDTQYF.

This clone is a singleton in its sample. V usage is TRBV30 and J usage is TRBJ1-4, with D possibly TRBD1 on 5 matching bases. The V gene lost 1 base and the J gene lost 8 bases, with 14 bases spanning the gap. Per the germline V gene, CDR1 is GTSNPN and CDR2 is SVGIG (reference sequence). The CDR3 totals 14 residues. The CDR3: CAWSGFEWGEKLFF. Written as DNA, the CDR3 is TGTGCCTGGAGTGGGTTCGAGTGGGGGGAAAAACTGTTTTTT.

This clone has just a few counts. This chain links TRBV9 with TRBJ1-2; no clear D. V shed 7 bases and J shed 4 bases, with 5 bases lying between them. Per the germline V gene, CDR1 is SGDLS and CDR2 is YYNGEE. The CDR3 sequence is 10 residues long. CDR3: CASGGYGYTF. The CDR3 bases are TGTGCCAGCGGAGGCTATGGCTACACCTTC.

V gene TRBV7-6 combines with J gene TRBJ2-1, with TRBD2 matching 13 bases. This CDR3 region has 19 residues. The germline V gene has CDR1 SGHVS and CDR2 FNYEAQ. With V trimmed by 2 bases and J by 9 bases, 16 bases remained unmatched. As DNA, the CDR3 is TGTGCCAGCAGCTTACCCCCCGGACTAGCGGGAGAGAAAGGTTTTGAGCAGTTCTTC. Residues: CASSLPPGLAGEKGFEQFF. The whole variable domain, remainder taken from reference TRBV7-6 and TRBJ2-1, is GAGVSQSPRYKVTKRGQDVALRCDPISGHVSLYWYRQALGQGPEFLTYFNYEAQQDKSGLPNDRFSAERPEGSISTLTIQRTEQRDSAMYRCASSLPPGLAGEKGFEQFFGPGTRLTVL.

The V gene is TRBV19, the J gene TRBJ2-1, with 8 bases fitting TRBD1. Germline CDR1 reads LNHDA; CDR2 reads SQIVND (reference sequence). This CDR3 is 17 amino acids long. V gave up 8 bases and J gave up 4 bases; unmatched junction bases: 16. As DNA, the CDR3 is TGTGCCAGTTATACAGGGGGTACACAGTGGGCATACAATGAGCAGTTCTTC. Translation gives CASYTGGTQWAYNEQFF.

The V call is TRBV10-3, the J call TRBJ2-7; D is ambiguous. Germline CDR1 and CDR2: ENHRY and SYGVKD. The CDR3 sequence is 13 residues long. With 4 bases removed from V and 5 bases from J, the gap between germline ends came to 12 bases. The CDR3 DNA sequence: TGTGCCATCAGTGTTAGCAGTGTCCACGAGCAGTACTTC. This sequence encodes CAISVSSVHEQYF.

The V gene is TRBV7-6, the J gene TRBJ2-3; possible D gene TRBD2, 5 bases. This CDR3 is built from 14 residues. V was clipped by 3 bases and J by 4 bases, with 11 bases between them. CDR1 and CDR2 (germline): SGHVS, FNYEAQ. CDR3 DNA sequence: TGTGCCAGCAGCTTGGGAGCACTCCCAGATACGCAGTATTTT. It specifies CASSLGALPDTQYF. Complete variable domain (other parts from reference TRBV7-6 and TRBJ2-3): GAGVSQSPRYKVTKRGQDVALRCDPISGHVSLYWYRQALGQGPEFLTYFNYEAQQDKSGLPNDRFSAERPEGSISTLTIQRTEQRDSAMYRCASSLGALPDTQYFGPGTRLTVL.

The DNA for the CDR3 is TGTGCCAGCAGCTTATTAATATCTGGGATCCCGCAGTATTTT. Its translation: CASSLLISGIPQYF. The rearrangement links TRBV7-9 to TRBJ2-3; D gene uncertain. The V end lost 2 bases, the J end lost 10 bases, and 16 bases lay between the germline ends. The CDR3 has 14 residues. Per the germline V gene, CDR1 is SEHNR and CDR2 is FQNEAQ (reference sequence).

The chain recombines TRBV4-1 with TRBJ2-7; either TRBD1 or TRBD2 may supply D (5 bases each). The germline V and J ends were trimmed by 3 bases and 1 base, with 7 bases remaining between them. The CDR3 spans 13 residues. Per germline, CDR1 MGHRA and CDR2 YSYEKL. CDR3 amino acids: CASSQGRSYEQYF. For the CDR3, the DNA is TGCGCCAGCAGCCAGGGACGGTCCTACGAGCAGTACTTC.